The next 2 T cell receptor beta chains were all read from a single sample in a study of blood T cells in healthy people across ages. PCR was performed a second time for roughly 6 to 12 cycles using a sample-barcoded 5' primer and a J-beta primer mix. TCRdb ran MiXCR on the 5' RACE reads and lists one entry per CDR3 protein. Of approximately 780,000 distinct CDR3 sequences detected, around a quarter appear once; the ten largest clones hold around 3%. These data were also reused for a study on T cells of mothers and their children.

The sample was blood. All receptors come from a boy between 5 and 17 years old in good health.

This clonotype was detected only a few times. The gene calls are TRBV7-9 and TRBJ2-6; 8 bases map to TRBD1. The CDR3 length is 17 residues. Looked up from germline, CDR1 is SEHNR and CDR2 is FQNEAQ (reference sequence). With V trimmed by 4 bases and J by 2 bases, 7 bases remained unmatched. CDR3 region: CASSSGQGTPGANVLTF. CDR3 coding DNA: TGTGCCAGCAGCTCCGGACAGGGAACCCCTGGGGCCAACGTCCTGACTTTC.

The J gene is TRBJ1-4, the V gene TRBV7-9; TRBD1 might be the D (5 bases). There are 14 residues in the CDR3. V gave up 3 bases and J gave up 7 bases, with 12 bases separating them. Germline loops: CDR1 SEHNR, CDR2 FQNEAQ (reference sequence). The CDR3 region has the DNA TGTGCCAGCAGCTTCGGGGGAAGTGGTGAAAAACTGTTTTTT. It is translated as CASSFGGSGEKLFF.